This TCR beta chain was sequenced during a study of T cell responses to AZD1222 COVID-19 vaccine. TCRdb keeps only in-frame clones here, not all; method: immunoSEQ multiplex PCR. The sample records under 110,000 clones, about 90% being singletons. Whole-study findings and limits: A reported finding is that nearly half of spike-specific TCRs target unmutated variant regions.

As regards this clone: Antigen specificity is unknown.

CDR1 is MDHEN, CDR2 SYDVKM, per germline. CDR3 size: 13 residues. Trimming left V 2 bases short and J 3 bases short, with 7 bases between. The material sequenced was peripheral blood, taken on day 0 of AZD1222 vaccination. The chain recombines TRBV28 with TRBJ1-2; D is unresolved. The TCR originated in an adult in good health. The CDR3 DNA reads TGTGCCAGCAGTTTAGAACAGTACTATGGCTACACCTTC. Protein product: CASSLEQYYGYTF.